Here is one TCR beta chain with its context. The target antigen is unknown. Per the original methods: Filtering differed since immunoSEQ provided only junctions, with no quality scores. Sequencing used immunoSEQ multiplex PCR; TCRdb keeps in-frame clones, though not all of them. V and J calls and clone size are copied from that table; D and trimming were computed from the DNA. The sample holds about 490,000 clones, less than 80% seen once. These data originate in a study of shared clonotypes between healthy human individuals. Points from the study as a whole: A small donor pool kept down the genetic and exposure-history diversity that was represented.

The donors were all Caucasian adults (living in Nashville, Tennessee). Germline CDR1 MNHEY, CDR2 SVGAGI. The V and J ends lost 10 bases and 1 base, in that order; junction bases with no gene match: 7. The CDR3 extends over 14 amino acids. The sample comprised PBMCs. The sequence was obtained from a woman aged 40 to 50 in good health. Some clones in this sample may be carry-over from other donors' samples. The chain couples TRBV6-5 to TRBJ2-7, with 10 bases lining up with TRBD2. CDR3 coding DNA: TGTGCCACCGGGGAACTAGCGGGATCCTACGAGCAGTACTTC. Amino acids: CATGELAGSYEQYF.